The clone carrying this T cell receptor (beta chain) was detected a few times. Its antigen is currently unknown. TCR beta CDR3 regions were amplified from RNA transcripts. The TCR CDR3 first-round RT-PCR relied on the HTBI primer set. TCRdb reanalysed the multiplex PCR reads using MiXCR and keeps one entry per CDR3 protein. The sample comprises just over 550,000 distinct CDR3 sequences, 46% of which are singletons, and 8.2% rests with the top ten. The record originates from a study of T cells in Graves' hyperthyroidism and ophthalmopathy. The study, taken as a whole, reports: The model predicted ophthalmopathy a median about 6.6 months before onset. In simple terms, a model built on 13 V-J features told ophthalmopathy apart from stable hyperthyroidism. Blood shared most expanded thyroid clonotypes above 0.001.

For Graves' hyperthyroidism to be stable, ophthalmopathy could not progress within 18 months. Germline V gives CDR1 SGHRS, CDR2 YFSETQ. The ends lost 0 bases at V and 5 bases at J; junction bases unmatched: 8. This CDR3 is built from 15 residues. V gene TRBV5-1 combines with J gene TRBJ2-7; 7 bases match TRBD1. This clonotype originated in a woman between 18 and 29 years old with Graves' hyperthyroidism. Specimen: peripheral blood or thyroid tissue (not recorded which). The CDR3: CASSLVGTVPNEQYF. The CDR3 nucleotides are TGCGCCAGCAGCTTGGTTGGGACAGTCCCCAACGAGCAGTACTTC.